This TCR beta chain originates from a study of shared clonotypes between healthy human individuals. This table comes from immunoSEQ multiplex PCR, and its TCRdb copy is limited to in-frame clones, with some not included. The sample records about 770,000 clones, over 55% being singletons. In the case of this clone: The identical CDR3 is also encoded by other nucleotide sequences in the sample.

Germline CDR1 and CDR2: SGHNT and YYREEE (reference sequence). The CDR3 length is 13 residues. Trimming shortened V by 0 bases and J by 5 bases, and 8 bases separated the two germline ends. What was sequenced was memory CD4+ T cells sorted from blood. This sample's subset: CD45RA-negative fraction. The V call is TRBV5-4, the J call TRBJ2-5; possible D gene TRBD2, 7 bases. The TCR originated in a woman in her 30s in good health. Here the CDR3 reads CASSLGGGETQYF. CDR3 bases: TGTGCCAGCAGCTTGGGGGGGGGCGAGACCCAGTACTTC. Full variable domain (rest looked up from reference TRBV5-4 and TRBJ2-5): ETGVTQSPTHLIKTRGQQVTLRCSSQSGHNTVSWYQQALGQGPQFIFQYYREEENGRGNFPPRFSGLQFPNYSSELNVNALELDDSALYLCASSLGGGETQYFGPGTRLLVL.